Below are 2 T cell receptor beta chains sequenced from a single sample in a study of cytomegalovirus exposure and HLA in healthy donors. Vbeta (60) and Jbeta (13) primers were used in the PCR. This table comes from immunoSEQ multiplex PCR, and its TCRdb copy is limited to in-frame clones, with some not included. This table has over 120,000 clones, approximately 84% appearing once. Sequences were obtained from PBMCs. These receptor sequences come from a woman in her fifties or sixties in good health and CMV-seropositive.

The chain carries TRBV19 and TRBJ2-1; TRBD2 aligns across 11 bases. Germline V lookup: CDR1 LNHDA, CDR2 SQIVND (reference sequence). J gave up 0 bases and V 2 bases, and 3 bases lay outside the gene matches. The CDR3 runs to 17 residues. The CDR3: CASSIPSGGSSYNEQFF. In DNA, the CDR3 is TGTGCCAGTAGTATACCTAGCGGGGGGAGCTCCTACAATGAGCAGTTCTTC. Full variable domain (missing parts from reference TRBV19 and TRBJ2-1): DGGITQSPKYLFRKEGQNVTLSCEQNLNHDAMYWYRQDPGQGLRLIYYSQIVNDFQKGDIAEGYSVSREKKESFPLTVTSAQKNPTAFYLCASSIPSGGSSYNEQFFGPGTRLTVL.

The rearrangement joins TRBV7-9 to TRBJ2-5, with D unclear. Germline V gene sequence: CDR1 SEHNR, CDR2 FQNEAQ (reference sequence). Trimming left V 2 bases short and J 2 bases short, with 15 bases between. The CDR3 contains 16 residues. The CDR3 loop reads CASSLPTSAVQETQYF. CDR3 coding DNA: TGTGCCAGCAGCTTACCCACCTCGGCGGTACAAGAGACCCAGTACTTC.